One and the same sample provided the 25 T cell receptor beta chains below, sequenced in a study of CXCR3-negative and CXCR3-positive naive CD8 T cells (dated 2019 in TCRdb). Study-wide findings and limitations: TRB CDR3s from CXCR3-positive naive cells showed higher hydrophobicity (lower Kidera factor 4), lower energy, and higher strength and volume indices than CXCR3-negative naive cells.

Their specific antigens are unknown. TCRdb shows the sequencer as NextSeq 550. The Human TCR Profiling Kit (MiLaboratory) was used to prepare UMI-labeled 5' RACE TRB cDNA libraries. Following TCRdb reprocessing, every CDR3 protein sequence forms one entry, and DNA is not provided. The data table for this sample lists about 140,000 distinct CDR3 sequences. The top ten constitute 0.41% of the sample. The material sequenced was naive CXCR3+ CD8+ T cells from blood. The cell subset or site label on this specimen signifies: CD45RO-CCR7+CD27+CD95- naive CD8+ T cells expressing CXCR3 (TNR3+). The source of these receptors is a human donor in good health. Some clones in this sample may be carry-over from other donors' samples.

This chain links TRBV15 with TRBJ2-3; TCRdb calls TRBD2, which cannot be checked without DNA. The CDR3 is made up of 15 amino acids. The germline CDR1 and CDR2 sequences are LNHNV and YYDKDF (reference sequence). CDR3 residues: CATSRSGGATDTQYF.

The gene calls are TRBV5-6 and TRBJ2-7; the TCRdb D gene call, TRBD1, has no DNA to confirm it. CDR1 and CDR2 (germline): SGHDT, YYEEEE. This CDR3 has 14 amino acids. CDR3 protein: CASHLQTGPYEQYF.

The chain combines TRBV12-3 or TRBV12-4 with TRBJ1-4. The CDR3 runs to 12 residues. Here the CDR3 reads CASSLQRQKLFF.

The V gene is TRBV5-6, the J gene TRBJ2-1; TCRdb designates TRBD1, a call that cannot be tested without DNA. This CDR3 is built from 16 residues. Germline V gene sequence: CDR1 SGHDT, CDR2 YYEEEE. The CDR3: CASSWTAGASYNEQFF. Drawing the rest from reference TRBV5-6 and TRBJ2-1, the complete variable domain is DAGVTQSPTHLIKTRGQQVTLRCSPKSGHDTVSWYQQALGQGPQFIFQYYEEEERQRGNFPDRFSGHQFPNYSSELNVNALLLGDSALYLCASSWTAGASYNEQFFGPGTRLTVL.

This chain links TRBV14 with TRBJ1-5. In germline, CDR1 is SGHDN, CDR2 FVKESK. CDR3 length equals 15 residues. The CDR3 reads CASSQGYGLNQPQHF.

The V gene is TRBV5-6, the J gene TRBJ2-2; TCRdb indicates TRBD2, and absent DNA this call remains unverified. In germline, CDR1 is SGHDT, CDR2 YYEEEE. This CDR3 spans 16 amino acids. The CDR3 loop is CASSFSGYPNTGELFF. Looking up the rest from reference TRBV5-6 and TRBJ2-2 gives the full variable domain: DAGVTQSPTHLIKTRGQQVTLRCSPKSGHDTVSWYQQALGQGPQFIFQYYEEEERQRGNFPDRFSGHQFPNYSSELNVNALLLGDSALYLCASSFSGYPNTGELFFGEGSRLTVL.

V gene TRBV29-1 combines with J gene TRBJ1-3; with no DNA, the TCRdb D assignment of TRBD1 cannot be verified. CDR1 is SQVTM, CDR2 ANQGSEA, per germline. The CDR3 length is 17 residues. The CDR3 loop is CSVEADFGDSSGNTIYF.

This chain uses TRBV27 with TRBJ2-5; TCRdb's D call of TRBD2 is untestable without DNA. Germline lookup yields CDR1 MNHEY and CDR2 SMNVEV (reference sequence). CDR3 size: 17 residues. CDR3 residues: CASSPEGLAGDRETQYF.

This chain links TRBV9 with TRBJ1-2; no DNA is available, so the TRBD1 call from TCRdb remains unchecked. The CDR3 covers 12 residues. The germline CDR1 and CDR2 sequences are SGDLS and YYNGEE. CDR3 sequence: CASQTGFNGYTF.

The rearrangement joins TRBV13 to TRBJ2-1; TCRdb picks TRBD1, but there is no DNA to check that call. The CDR3 contains 18 residues. CDR1 is PRHDT and CDR2 is FYEKMQ in the germline V gene (reference sequence). CDR3 loop: CASSSRSEADSPWSEQFF.

This chain links TRBV29-1 with TRBJ1-2; the TCRdb D gene call, TRBD1, has no DNA to confirm it. Germline V gives CDR1 SQVTM, CDR2 ANQGSEA. The CDR3 is 12 amino acids. CDR3 region: CSVLTGFYGYTF.

The genes are TRBV20-1 and TRBJ1-5; lacking DNA, the TRBD1 call made by TCRdb goes unchecked. This CDR3 is 14 amino acids long. The germline V gene has CDR1 DFQATT and CDR2 SNEGSKA (reference sequence). CDR3 sequence: CSARDLQVWQPQHF.

This chain links TRBV9 with TRBJ1-1; TCRdb's D gene call, TRBD1, goes unchecked for lack of DNA. This CDR3 has 13 residues. CDR1 and CDR2 from the germline V gene are SGDLS and YYNGEE. The CDR3: CASSDGDRPEAFF.

The rearrangement links TRBV15 to TRBJ1-5; with no DNA, the TCRdb D assignment of TRBD1 cannot be verified. Germline assignment: CDR1 LNHNV and CDR2 YYDKDF (reference sequence). This CDR3 has 15 amino acids. The CDR3 region is CATSFPGGGNQPQHF.

The chain links TRBV7-6 to TRBJ1-1. Germline loops: CDR1 SGHVS, CDR2 FNYEAQ. This CDR3 region has 15 residues. The CDR3 sequence is CASSLSTGSWTEAFF.

The chain combines TRBV28 with TRBJ1-5; with no DNA, the TCRdb D assignment of TRBD1 cannot be verified. The CDR3 is 15 amino acids. Germline V gives CDR1 MDHEN, CDR2 SYDVKM. CDR3 loop: CASSLSLRGIGPQHF.

This sequence joins TRBV29-1 and TRBJ2-1; the D call of TRBD1 rests on TCRdb alone, since no DNA is present to check it. There are 15 residues in the CDR3. Germline values: CDR1 SQVTM, CDR2 ANQGSEA. The CDR3 reads CSVAGQALSYNEQFF.

The gene calls are TRBV7-6 and TRBJ2-7. This CDR3 spans 11 amino acids. Germline V gene data show CDR1 as SGHVS and CDR2 as FNYEAQ. The CDR3 here is CASSSFKEQYF.

The chain joins TRBV28 to TRBJ2-7; the D call of TRBD2 rests on TCRdb alone, since no DNA is present to check it. The CDR3 contains 15 residues. Germline loops: CDR1 MDHEN, CDR2 SYDVKM. The CDR3 reads CASSPLAGSSYEQYF.

V usage is TRBV7-9 and J usage is TRBJ2-3. Germline-derived CDR1 and CDR2 are SEHNR and FQNEAQ (reference sequence). The CDR3 loop spans 13 amino acids. The CDR3 here is CATELASTDTQYF.

The chain carries TRBV7-8 and TRBJ2-5; no DNA is available, so the TRBD1 call from TCRdb remains unchecked. The CDR3 totals 14 residues. Germline assignment: CDR1 SGHVS and CDR2 FQNEAQ. This CDR3 reads CASSSQGNQETQYF.

The V and J genes are TRBV4-1 and TRBJ2-1. The germline gives CDR1 MGHRA, CDR2 YSYEKL. The CDR3 extends over 16 amino acids. This chain's CDR3 is CASSPDTGSSYNEQFF.

The CDR3 sequence is CASTVQGRYEQYF. The rearrangement joins TRBV28 to TRBJ2-7; the D call of TRBD1 rests on TCRdb alone, since no DNA is present to check it. The length of the CDR3 is 13 residues. The germline CDR1 and CDR2 sequences are MDHEN and SYDVKM.

The chain has TRBV4-1 and TRBJ2-2; TCRdb indicates TRBD1, and absent DNA this call remains unverified. This CDR3 is built from 16 residues. Germline loops: CDR1 MGHRA, CDR2 YSYEKL. This CDR3 is CASSQRQGANTGELFF.

The chain has TRBV7-9 and TRBJ2-2; the TRBD1 assignment by TCRdb is unverifiable without DNA. Germline assignment: CDR1 SEHNR and CDR2 FQNEAQ (reference sequence). CDR3 size: 17 residues. The CDR3 sequence: CASSSRQGSINTGELFF.